The clone carrying this T cell receptor (beta chain) was found many times. The antigen is unknown. This entry comes from a study of blood T cells in healthy people across ages. A J-beta primer mix and a sample-barcoded 5' primer were used in a second PCR of about 7 to 12 cycles. All cDNA molecules were each tagged by a template-switch adaptor with 12 random nucleotides. Per-sample output comprised a minimum of 3 million paired-end reads containing CDR3. TCRdb used MiXCR to reprocess the 5' RACE reads, holding one entry per CDR3 protein. Among around 800,000 distinct CDR3 sequences listed, roughly 44% were seen once. Germline values: CDR1 SGDLS, CDR2 YYNGEE. The CDR3 sequence is 16 residues long. V was pared by 3 bases and J by 6 bases, with 12 bases of the junction left unmatched. Whole-study results and caveats: One million T cells yielded diversity estimates that were considered underestimates.

The chain recombines TRBV9 with TRBJ2-5, with TRBD2 matching 9 bases. The sequenced sample consisted of blood. The origin of this receptor is a man between 60 and 75 years old in good health. CDR3 coding DNA: TGTGCCAGCAGCGGATACTTTGAGCGGGGGGAGAAGACCCAGTACTTC. Amino acids: CASSGYFERGEKTQYF.